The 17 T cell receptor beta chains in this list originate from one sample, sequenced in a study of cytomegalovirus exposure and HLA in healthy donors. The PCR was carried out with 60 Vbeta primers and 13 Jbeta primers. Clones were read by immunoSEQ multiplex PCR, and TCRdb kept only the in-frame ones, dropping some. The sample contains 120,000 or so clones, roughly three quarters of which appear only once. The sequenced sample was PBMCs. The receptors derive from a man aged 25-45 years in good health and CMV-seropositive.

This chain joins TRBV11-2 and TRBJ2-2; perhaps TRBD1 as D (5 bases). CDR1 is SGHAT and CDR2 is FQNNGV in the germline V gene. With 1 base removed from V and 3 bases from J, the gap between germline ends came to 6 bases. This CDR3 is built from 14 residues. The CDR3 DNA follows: TGTGCCAGCAGCTTAGGACAGCACACCGGGGAGCTGTTTTTT. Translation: CASSLGQHTGELFF.

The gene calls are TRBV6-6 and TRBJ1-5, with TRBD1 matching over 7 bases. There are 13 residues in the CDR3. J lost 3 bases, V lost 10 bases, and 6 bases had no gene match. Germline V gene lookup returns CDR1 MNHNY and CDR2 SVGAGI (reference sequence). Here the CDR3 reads CANSQGNNQPQHF. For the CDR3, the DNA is TGTGCCAACTCACAGGGGAACAATCAGCCCCAGCATTTT.

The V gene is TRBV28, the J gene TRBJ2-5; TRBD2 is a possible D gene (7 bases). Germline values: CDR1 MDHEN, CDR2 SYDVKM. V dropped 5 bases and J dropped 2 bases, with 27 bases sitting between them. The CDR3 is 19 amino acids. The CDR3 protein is CASSPIRGGARYAQETQYF. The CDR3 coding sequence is TGTGCCAGCAGTCCCATCCGTGGGGGGGCGAGGTACGCTCAAGAGACCCAGTACTTC.

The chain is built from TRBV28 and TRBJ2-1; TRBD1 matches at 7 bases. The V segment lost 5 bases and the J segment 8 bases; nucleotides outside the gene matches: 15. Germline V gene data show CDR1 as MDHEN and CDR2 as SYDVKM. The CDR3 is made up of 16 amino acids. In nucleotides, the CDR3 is TGTGCCAGCAGTCCACTTCAGGGGGATGAAGGCGATGAGCAGTTCTTC. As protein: CASSPLQGDEGDEQFF.

This chain's CDR3 is CASGTSGTVIQFF. The CDR3 bases are TGCGCCAGCGGTACTAGCGGGACTGTAATACAGTTCTTC. This chain joins TRBV10-1 and TRBJ2-1; 10 nucleotides match TRBD2. Germline V CDR1 and CDR2: WNHNN, SYGVQD (reference sequence). This CDR3 contains 13 residues. J lost 13 bases, V lost 8 bases, and 11 bases had no gene match.

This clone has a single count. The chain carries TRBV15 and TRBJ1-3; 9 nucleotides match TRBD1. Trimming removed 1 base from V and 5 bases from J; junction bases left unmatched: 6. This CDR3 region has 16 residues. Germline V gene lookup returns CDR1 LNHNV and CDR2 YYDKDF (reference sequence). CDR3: CATSRAIGTGRNTIYF. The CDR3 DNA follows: TGTGCCACCAGCAGAGCCATCGGGACAGGGAGAAACACCATATATTTT.

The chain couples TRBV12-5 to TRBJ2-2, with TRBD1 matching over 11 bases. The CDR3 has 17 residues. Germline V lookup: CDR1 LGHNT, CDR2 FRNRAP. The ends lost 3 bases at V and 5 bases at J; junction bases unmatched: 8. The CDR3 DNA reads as TGTGCTAGTGGTTTAAGGGACAGGGGGACGCGGACCGGGGAGCTGTTTTTT. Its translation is CASGLRDRGTRTGELFF.

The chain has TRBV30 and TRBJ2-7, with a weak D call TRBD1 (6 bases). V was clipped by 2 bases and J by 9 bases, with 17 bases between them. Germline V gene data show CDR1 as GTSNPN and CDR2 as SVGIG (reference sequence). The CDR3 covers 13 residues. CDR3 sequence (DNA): TGTGCCTGGAGTCCCTCCCCATTCAGGGGGCAGTACTTC. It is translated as CAWSPSPFRGQYF.

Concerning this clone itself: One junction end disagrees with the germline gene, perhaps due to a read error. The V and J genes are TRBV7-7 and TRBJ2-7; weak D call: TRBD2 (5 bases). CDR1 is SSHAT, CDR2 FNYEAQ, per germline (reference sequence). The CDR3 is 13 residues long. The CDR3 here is CASSPGLSYEQYF. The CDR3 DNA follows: TGTGCTAGCAGCCCGGGGTTAAGCTACGAGCAGTACTTC.

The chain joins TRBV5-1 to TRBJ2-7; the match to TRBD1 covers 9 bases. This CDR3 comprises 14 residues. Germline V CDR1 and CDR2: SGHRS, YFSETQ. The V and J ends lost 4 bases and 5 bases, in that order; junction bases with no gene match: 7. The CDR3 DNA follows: TGCGCCAGCAGCCTACAGGGGGCCTCGCACGAGCAGTACTTC. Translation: CASSLQGASHEQYF.

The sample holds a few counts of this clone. As DNA, the CDR3 is TGTGCCAGCAGCCGAGGCCGGCCTAGCGGGAGCTCCTACGAGCAGTACTTC. This translates into CASSRGRPSGSSYEQYF. This sequence joins TRBV4-2 and TRBJ2-7; 10 nucleotides match TRBD2. Germline lookup yields CDR1 LGHNA and CDR2 YNFKEQ. V shed 4 bases and J 0 bases; nucleotides not matched to a gene: 9. This CDR3 spans 17 amino acids.

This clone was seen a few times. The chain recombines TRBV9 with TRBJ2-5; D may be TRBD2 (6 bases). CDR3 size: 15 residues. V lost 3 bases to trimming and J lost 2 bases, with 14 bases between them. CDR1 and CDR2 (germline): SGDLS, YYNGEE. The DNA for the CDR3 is TGTGCCAGCAGCGGAAGGGGAGGTAGTCAAGAGACCCAGTACTTC. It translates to CASSGRGGSQETQYF. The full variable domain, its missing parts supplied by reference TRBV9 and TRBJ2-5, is DSGVTQTPKHLITATGQRVTLRCSPRSGDLSVYWYQQSLDQGLQFLIQYYNGEERAKGNILERFSAQQFPDLHSELNLSSLELGDSALYFCASSGRGGSQETQYFGPGTRLLVL.

In DNA form, the CDR3 reads TGCGCCAGCAGCCCTCAGGCAGTTAACTATGGCTACACCTTC. Its translation: CASSPQAVNYGYTF. The V gene is TRBV4-3, the J gene TRBJ1-2; the D is unclear. The germline V gene has CDR1 LGHNA and CDR2 YSLEER. V was trimmed by 4 bases and J by 1 base, leaving 10 bases between them. The CDR3 is made up of 14 amino acids.

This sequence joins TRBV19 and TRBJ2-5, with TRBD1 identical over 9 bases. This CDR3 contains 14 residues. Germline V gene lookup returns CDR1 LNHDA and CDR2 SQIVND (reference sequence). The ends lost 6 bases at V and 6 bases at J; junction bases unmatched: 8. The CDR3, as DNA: TGTGCCAGTAGCCACACAGGGGGCGTCCAGACCCAGTACTTC. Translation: CASSHTGGVQTQYF. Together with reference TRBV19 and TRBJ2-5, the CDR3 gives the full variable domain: DGGITQSPKYLFRKEGQNVTLSCEQNLNHDAMYWYRQDPGQGLRLIYYSQIVNDFQKGDIAEGYSVSREKKESFPLTVTSAQKNPTAFYLCASSHTGGVQTQYFGPGTRLLVL.

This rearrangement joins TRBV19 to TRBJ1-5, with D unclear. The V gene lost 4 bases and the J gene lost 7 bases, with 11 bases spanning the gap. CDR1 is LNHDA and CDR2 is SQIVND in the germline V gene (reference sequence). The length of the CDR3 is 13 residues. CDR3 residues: CASSNGVGQPQHF. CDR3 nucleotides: TGTGCCAGTAGTAACGGGGTGGGGCAGCCCCAGCATTTT. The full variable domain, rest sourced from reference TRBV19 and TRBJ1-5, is DGGITQSPKYLFRKEGQNVTLSCEQNLNHDAMYWYRQDPGQGLRLIYYSQIVNDFQKGDIAEGYSVSREKKESFPLTVTSAQKNPTAFYLCASSNGVGQPQHFGDGTRLSIL.

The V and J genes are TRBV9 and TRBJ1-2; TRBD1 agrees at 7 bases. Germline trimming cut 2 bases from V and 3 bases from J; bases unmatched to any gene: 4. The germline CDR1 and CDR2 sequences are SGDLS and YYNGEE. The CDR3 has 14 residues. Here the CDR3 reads CASSVTGSDYGYTF. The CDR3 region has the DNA TGTGCCAGCAGCGTGACAGGGTCTGACTATGGCTACACCTTC.

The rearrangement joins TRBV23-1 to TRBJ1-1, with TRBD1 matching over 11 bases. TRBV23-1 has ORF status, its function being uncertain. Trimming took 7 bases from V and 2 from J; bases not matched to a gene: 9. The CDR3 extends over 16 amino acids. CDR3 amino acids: CASTWDRGDDNTEAFF. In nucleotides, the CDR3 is TGCGCCAGCACATGGGACAGGGGGGACGATAACACTGAAGCTTTCTTT.